This TCR beta chain was observed in a study of CD4 and CD8 cells across lung adenocarcinoma regions. In TCRdb, the PCR reads were re-called with MiXCR into one record per CDR3 protein. The data hold around 10,000 distinct CDR3 sequences, with 35% to 60% observed a single time. The patients had localized lung adenocarcinoma, a non-small cell subtype. By share, this clonotype counts as medium-sized (0.01 to 0.1%). V lost 7 bases to trimming and J lost 4 bases, with 18 bases between them. The CDR3 sequence is 15 residues long. From germline, CDR1 is MNHEY and CDR2 SMNVEV (reference sequence). This sequence was found in a male donor with lung adenocarcinoma. The CD4 and CD8 labels of this study may be unreliable. The sample consisted of CD8+ T cells from the margin of a lung tumor. This sequence joins TRBV27 and TRBJ2-3, with D perhaps TRBD2 (6 bases). CDR3 in amino acids: CASTPMEGGADTQYF. CDR3 DNA sequence: TGTGCCAGCACCCCGATGGAGGGCGGGGCAGATACGCAGTATTTT.